These T cell receptor beta chains were read from a single sample in a study of vaccination and CD4 T cells after COVID-19. These receptors have no identified antigens. TCRdb called the PCR reads again in MiXCR, with one record for every CDR3 protein. The table shows 13,000 to 15,000 distinct CDR3 sequences, with 30% to 35% occurring only once. The input for sequencing was CD4+ T cells from blood, cultured in vitro, taken after SARS-CoV-2 vaccination. The receptors stem from a human donor who had recovered from COVID-19. Each CDR3 is given with its conserved first and last residue. The D gene is left open where the match is weak. Rows may omit the clone size; those that give it use once, few, many or a size class.

TRBV27,.,.,TRBJ2-2,TGTGCCAGCAGTTTGGGGAGTTCACCGAGGGAGCTGTTTTTT,CASSLGSSPRELFF
TRBV5-6,.,few,TRBJ1-1,TGTGCCAGCAGCTTGTATGGGTCGGGTGGGAACACTGAAGCTTTCTTT,CASSLYGSGGNTEAFF
TRBV6-1,.,few,TRBJ2-1,TGTGCCAGCCAGACCGGGGCGAGCTCCTACAATGAGCAGTTCTTC,CASQTGASSYNEQFF
TRBV20-1,.,.,TRBJ2-3,TGCAGTGCTAGGGGGCAACTCTCTTACACAGATACGCAGTATTTT,CSARGQLSYTDTQYF
TRBV28,TRBD1,.,TRBJ2-7,TGTGCCAGCAGTCACAGGGGGCGTTTAGGTTTCCGCTACGAGCAGTACTTC,CASSHRGRLGFRYEQYF
TRBV6-1,TRBD1,few,TRBJ2-7,TGTGCCAGCGGGACAGGTAACTCCTACGAGCAGTACTTC,CASGTGNSYEQYF
TRBV28,.,.,TRBJ2-7,TGTGCCAGCACCCTAAGGGGCCACGAGCAGTACTTC,CASTLRGHEQYF
TRBV5-6,TRBD1,.,TRBJ2-5,TGTGCCAGCAGCCACGACAGGGTTCAAGAGACCCAGTACTTC,CASSHDRVQETQYF
TRBV6-2/TRBV6-3,.,few,TRBJ1-1,TGTGCCAGCAGTTACGAGGCACTCACTGAAGCTTTCTTT,CASSYEALTEAFF
TRBV12-3/TRBV12-4,.,.,TRBJ2-7,TGTGCCAGCAGTTTTGCGTACGAGCAGTACTTC,CASSFAYEQYF
TRBV7-2,.,.,TRBJ1-3,TGTGCCAGCAGCTCCGCTATTAGAAGCTCTGGAAACACCATATATTTT,CASSSAIRSSGNTIYF
TRBV20-1,.,few,TRBJ1-5,TGCAGTGCTAGTGTCAGGGTAGGCAATCAGCCCCAGCATTTT,CSASVRVGNQPQHF
TRBV28,TRBD1,.,TRBJ1-2,TGTGCCAGCAGTCTAACAGGGACAGCTTCGCGCTATGGCTACACCTTC,CASSLTGTASRYGYTF
TRBV14,.,once,TRBJ1-5,TGTGCCAGCAGCCAAGATTTGTTGGGAGCCCAGCATTTT,CASSQDLLGAQHF
TRBV6-2/TRBV6-3,TRBD2,.,TRBJ2-7,TGTGCCAGCAGTTGGGCCGGGCGACGGGAGGCATCATACGAGCAGTACTTC,CASSWAGRREASYEQYF
TRBV7-9,.,few,TRBJ1-1,TGTGCCAGTTCGGACCTGGTTGCTTTCTTT,CASSDLVAFF
TRBV12-3/TRBV12-4,.,few,TRBJ1-3,TGTGCCAGCAGTTTCAGCCTCGCTACCGGAAACACCATATATTTT,CASSFSLATGNTIYF
TRBV6-1,.,few,TRBJ1-5,TGTGCCAGCAGGACCGCCCCGGCAGGTCGGAGCAATCAGCCCCAGCATTTT,CASRTAPAGRSNQPQHF
TRBV6-1,.,few,TRBJ1-2,TGTGCCAGCAGTGAACGGGATTCCGAGGTGGGCTACACCTTC,CASSERDSEVGYTF
TRBV2,.,few,TRBJ1-6,TGTGCCAGCAGTGAAAGTACAGCCTATAATTCACCCCTCCACTTT,CASSESTAYNSPLHF
TRBV6-2/TRBV6-3,TRBD1,few,TRBJ1-1,TGTGCCAGCAGTAACAGGGGACAGAACACTGAAGCTTTCTTT,CASSNRGQNTEAFF
TRBV24-1,TRBD2,.,TRBJ2-1,TGTGCCACCAGTGATTTCCCCGGGACTAGCGGGGTCGACAATGAGCAGTTCTTC,CATSDFPGTSGVDNEQFF
TRBV12-3/TRBV12-4,.,.,TRBJ1-3,TGTGCCAGCAGTTTAGGGACGGGTTCTGGAAACACCATATATTTT,CASSLGTGSGNTIYF
TRBV27,.,.,TRBJ1-4,TGTGCCAGCAGTTTAGGTTCAAGCCCGGGAAAACTGTTTTTT,CASSLGSSPGKLFF
TRBV7-9,.,.,TRBJ2-3,TGTGCCAGCAGCTTAACGGTTTACAGGCCGTACACAGATACGCAGTATTTT,CASSLTVYRPYTDTQYF
TRBV18,TRBD2,.,TRBJ2-3,TGTGCCAGCTCACCAGAATGGGTAGCGGGAGCAGTCACAGATACGCAGTATTTT,CASSPEWVAGAVTDTQYF
TRBV15,TRBD1,.,TRBJ1-4,TGTGCCACCAGCAGAGATTGGCCAGGGGGCGCGTGGGAAAAACTGTTTTTT,CATSRDWPGGAWEKLFF
TRBV7-2,.,few,TRBJ2-5,TGTGCCAGCAGCTTAGCGGGGCCGGGGGAGACCCAGTACTTC,CASSLAGPGETQYF
TRBV6-1,.,few,TRBJ2-5,TGTGCCAGCAGCCCACGAGGGGAGACCCAGTACTTC,CASSPRGETQYF
TRBV5-1,.,.,TRBJ2-1,TGCGCCAGCAGCCCCAGGGTGGATGAGCAGTTCTTC,CASSPRVDEQFF
TRBV10-1,TRBD2,few,TRBJ2-3,TGCGCCAGTCTACGGACTAGCGGACGCACAGATACGCAGTATTTT,CASLRTSGRTDTQYF
TRBV2,.,few,TRBJ1-1,TGTGCCAGCAGTGCCGTTGGCTTAATAACTGAAGCTTTCTTT,CASSAVGLITEAFF
TRBV19,TRBD2,few,TRBJ2-3,TGTGCCAGTAGTCGGCGGGAGGGCACAGATACGCAGTATTTT,CASSRREGTDTQYF
TRBV7-8,.,.,TRBJ1-1,TGTGCCAGCAGCTTACCGGACAGTGAAGCTTTCTTT,CASSLPDSEAFF
TRBV7-9,.,.,TRBJ2-1,TGTGCCAGCAGCTTAGGGGGGTCTCGAGGGTGGTTCTTC,CASSLGGSRGWFF
TRBV6-2/TRBV6-3,.,few,TRBJ1-5,TGTGCCAGCAGTTACTCTACCCTCGGGGGCGCTGGTCAGCCCCAGCATTTT,CASSYSTLGGAGQPQHF
TRBV11-2,TRBD1,.,TRBJ1-2,TGTGCCAGCAGCCTCGACCGGGACAGCTATGGCTACACCTTC,CASSLDRDSYGYTF
TRBV24-1,TRBD1,few,TRBJ2-1,TGTGCCACCAGTGATTCCACAGGGGTATGGGAGCAGTTCTTC,CATSDSTGVWEQFF
TRBV20-1,.,.,TRBJ2-7,TGCAGTGCTCCCTCGGTGGAGGGGCGAAGCTCCTACGAGCAGTACTTC,CSAPSVEGRSSYEQYF
TRBV28,TRBD1,few,TRBJ1-5,TGTGCCAGCAGCCTCACAGGGGGCGTAAATCAGCCCCAGCATTTT,CASSLTGGVNQPQHF
TRBV10-3,.,.,TRBJ1-2,TGTGCCATCAGTGAGGGAGGGAGCTATGGCTACACCTTC,CAISEGGSYGYTF
TRBV7-2,TRBD2,.,TRBJ2-1,TGTGCCAGCAGCTTAGTTCCTAGCGGGGCCTACAATGAGCAGTTCTTC,CASSLVPSGAYNEQFF
TRBV28,.,.,TRBJ2-5,TGTGCCAGCAGTTTATACTCCATGAAAATCCAAGAGACCCAGTACTTC,CASSLYSMKIQETQYF
TRBV4-1,.,.,TRBJ1-2,TGCGCCAGCAGCCAAGACGGGGACTCAACTAACTATGGCTACACCTTC,CASSQDGDSTNYGYTF
TRBV12-3/TRBV12-4,TRBD1,few,TRBJ2-5,TGTGCCAGCAGTTCGGGACAGGGGCAAGAGACCCAGTACTTC,CASSSGQGQETQYF
TRBV7-8,TRBD2,few,TRBJ2-3,TGTGCCAGCAGCTCCTCGGGGGGGAGCGGGAGAAACACAGATACGCAGTATTTT,CASSSSGGSGRNTDTQYF
TRBV6-5,.,.,TRBJ1-1,TGTGCCAGCAGTTACACGATGAACACTGAAGCTTTCTTT,CASSYTMNTEAFF
TRBV6-1,.,.,TRBJ1-2,TGTGCCAGCAACACACAGGCCGGCTATGGCTACACCTTC,CASNTQAGYGYTF
TRBV29-1,TRBD1,.,TRBJ1-5,TGCAGCGTTGTGGGGGGACAGGGCCAGCCCCAGCATTTT,CSVVGGQGQPQHF
TRBV30,.,.,TRBJ1-1,TGTGCCTGGACAAGAAACAGGGTCACTGAAGCTTTCTTT,CAWTRNRVTEAFF
TRBV7-2,TRBD1,few,TRBJ1-1,TGTGCCAGCAGCTTCAAGACAGGGGGCTTCACTGAAGCTTTCTTT,CASSFKTGGFTEAFF
TRBV7-9,.,.,TRBJ2-3,TGTGCCAGCAGCTTAGCTGGACGCACAGATACGCAGTATTTT,CASSLAGRTDTQYF
TRBV15,.,few,TRBJ2-3,TGTGCCACCAGCAGAGATACAAGAGGAGATACGCAGTATTTT,CATSRDTRGDTQYF
TRBV14,.,.,TRBJ2-4,TGTGCCAGCAGCCTCAACATGGGCGGCGGAAACATTCAGTACTTC,CASSLNMGGGNIQYF
TRBV2,TRBD2,.,TRBJ2-1,TGTGCCAGCAGCGGGACTAGCGGGAAAAATGAGCAGTTCTTC,CASSGTSGKNEQFF
TRBV7-2,TRBD2,.,TRBJ2-3,TGTGCCAGCAGCCCGAGTCGGGCGGGAGAGTCAGATACGCAGTATTTT,CASSPSRAGESDTQYF
TRBV9,.,.,TRBJ1-1,TGTGCCAGCAGCCCCCATTACACTGAAGCTTTCTTT,CASSPHYTEAFF
TRBV7-2,.,.,TRBJ1-1,TGTGCCAGCAGCTTACTGGTGGAAGCTTTCTTT,CASSLLVEAFF
TRBV24-1,.,.,TRBJ2-5,TGTGCCACCAGTGAGGGGGGAAGGGAGGAGACCCAGTACTTC,CATSEGGREETQYF
TRBV7-2,.,few,TRBJ2-1,TGTGCCAGCAGCTCCCCGGATATCGCCAAAAATGAGCAGTTCTTC,CASSSPDIAKNEQFF